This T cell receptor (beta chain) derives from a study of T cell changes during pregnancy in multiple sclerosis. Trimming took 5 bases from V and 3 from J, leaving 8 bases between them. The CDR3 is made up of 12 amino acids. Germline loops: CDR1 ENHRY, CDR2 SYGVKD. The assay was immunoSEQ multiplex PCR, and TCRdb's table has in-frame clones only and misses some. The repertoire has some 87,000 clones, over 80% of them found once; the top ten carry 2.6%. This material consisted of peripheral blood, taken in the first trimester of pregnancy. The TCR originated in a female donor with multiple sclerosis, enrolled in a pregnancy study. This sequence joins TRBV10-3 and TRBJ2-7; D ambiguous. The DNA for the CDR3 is TGTGCCATCAGTCCGAGAGGCTACGAGCAGTACTTC. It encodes CAISPRGYEQYF.